These 7 T cell receptor beta chains came from one sample sequenced in a study of T-cell reconstitution after alpha-beta-depleted transplantation in children. The TCRbeta library was prepared with unique molecular identifiers. One entry per CDR3 protein, called by TCRdb with MiXCR from the PCR reads. This sample has about 900,000 distinct CDR3 sequences; less than 30% occur once, and the top ten carry roughly 30%. Here the sequenced sample was PBMCs, mostly from graft donor cells, taken 360 days after TCRalphabeta/CD19-depleted stem cell transplant. The receptor set was obtained from a boy younger than two who had a stem cell transplant for SCID, so the T cells may come from the graft donor.

The gene calls are TRBV2 and TRBJ2-3, with 9 positions matching TRBD2. Germline loops: CDR1 SNHLY, CDR2 FYNNEI. With V trimmed by 1 base and J by 4 bases, 6 bases remained unmatched. This CDR3 has 16 amino acids. The CDR3: CASSEGGGGAPDTQYF. The CDR3 bases are TGTGCCAGCAGTGAAGGGGGCGGGGGGGCCCCAGATACGCAGTATTTT.

The rearrangement uses TRBV5-1 and TRBJ2-7; TRBD1 aligns across 8 bases. Germline CDR1 SGHRS, CDR2 YFSETQ. The CDR3 runs to 14 residues. J lost 5 bases, V lost 4 bases, and 8 bases had no gene match. CDR3 nucleotides: TGCGCCAGCAGCCCATGGGCAGGGGGCAACGAGCAGTACTTC. Its protein is CASSPWAGGNEQYF.

V and J are TRBV20-1 and TRBJ2-5, with 10 positions matching TRBD2. Germline CDR1 and CDR2: DFQATT and SNEGSKA (reference sequence). The V gene end was trimmed by 5 bases and the J gene end by 1 base; junction bases not matched to a gene: 16. CDR3 size: 18 residues. The CDR3 nucleotides read TGCAGTGCTCCCAAGACAGCTCCGGGACTAGCGATCCAAGAGACCCAGTACTTC. Its protein product is CSAPKTAPGLAIQETQYF.

The chain recombines TRBV24-1 with TRBJ2-3; D gene ambiguous. V lost 0 bases, J lost 4 bases, and 7 bases lay in between. The CDR3 is 14 amino acids. CDR1 is KGHDR and CDR2 is SFDVKD in the germline V gene. This CDR3 is CATSDLQGSDTQYF. As DNA, the CDR3 is TGTGCCACCAGTGATTTGCAAGGGTCAGATACGCAGTATTTT.

J is TRBJ2-1 and V is TRBV29-1, with 8 bases matching TRBD1. The CDR3 sequence is 16 residues long. The germline V gene has CDR1 SQVTM and CDR2 ANQGSEA. The V gene end was trimmed by 1 base and the J gene end by 5 bases; junction bases not matched to a gene: 10. CDR3 bases: TGCAGCGTTGAAGGACCTGAGGCAGGGGGCAACAATGAGCAGTTCTTC. Encoded protein: CSVEGPEAGGNNEQFF.

This chain connects TRBV30 to TRBJ2-7, with D possibly being TRBD2 (6 bases). Trimming took 8 bases from V and 7 from J, leaving 15 bases between them. There are 11 residues in the CDR3. The germline V gene has CDR1 GTSNPN and CDR2 SVGIG (reference sequence). The CDR3 coding sequence is TGTGCCGGGACTTTTCGGGGGGAGCAGTACTTC. This codes for CAGTFRGEQYF.

The chain carries TRBV20-1 and TRBJ2-3; either TRBD1 or TRBD2 may supply D (5 bases each). CDR1 and CDR2 from the germline V gene are DFQATT and SNEGSKA (reference sequence). V was shortened by 5 bases and J by 5 bases, with 17 bases between the two germline ends. This CDR3 comprises 14 residues. DNA for the CDR3: TGCAGTGCTCAGACCCGCATGAGGGGAGATACGCAGTATTTT. It codes for CSAQTRMRGDTQYF.